This T cell receptor (beta chain) was documented in a study of post-analysis software for immune sequencing data. This clonotype was found a few times. The antigen is not known. The study's findings and limits: Among roughly 5 TRBV segments more frequent in patients than controls were TRBV5-6, TRBV5-1 and TRBV20-1.

Germline CDR1 is DFQATT and CDR2 is SNEGSKA (reference sequence). After removal of 1 base from V and 4 bases from J, the junction contained 2 bases not matched to a gene. The CDR3 spans 14 residues. TCR beta libraries were prepared from cDNA with unique molecular identifiers. The T cell input of about 0.85 to 10 million gave approximately 460,000 cDNA molecules. TCRdb itself ran the PCR reads through MiXCR, one entry per CDR3 protein. The sample contains around 500,000 distinct CDR3 sequences, around 34% of which appear only once. Sequencing used blood. V is TRBV20-1 and J is TRBJ2-7, with TRBD2 matching 12 bases. The sequence derives from a girl younger than 18 with multiple sclerosis. The CDR3 nucleotides read TGCAGTGCTAGAGCCGGGACTAGCGGGTACGAGCAGTACTTC. Its translation: CSARAGTSGYEQYF.